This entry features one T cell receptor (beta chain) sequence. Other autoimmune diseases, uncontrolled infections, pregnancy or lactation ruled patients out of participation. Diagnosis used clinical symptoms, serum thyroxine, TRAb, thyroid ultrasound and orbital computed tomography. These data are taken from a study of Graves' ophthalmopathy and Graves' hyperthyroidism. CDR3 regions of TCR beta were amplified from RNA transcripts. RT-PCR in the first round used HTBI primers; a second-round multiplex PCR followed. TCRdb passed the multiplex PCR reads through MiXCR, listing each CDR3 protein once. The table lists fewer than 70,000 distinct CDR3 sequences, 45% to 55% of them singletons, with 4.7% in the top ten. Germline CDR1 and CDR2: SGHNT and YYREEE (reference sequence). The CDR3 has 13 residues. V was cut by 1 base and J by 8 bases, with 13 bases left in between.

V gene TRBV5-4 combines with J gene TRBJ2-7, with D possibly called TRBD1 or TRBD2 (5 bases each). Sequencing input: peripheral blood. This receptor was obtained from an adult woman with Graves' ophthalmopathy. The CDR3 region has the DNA TGTGCCAGCAGCTTGCTTGGGGGTAACCAGCAGTACTTC. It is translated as CASSLLGGNQQYF.